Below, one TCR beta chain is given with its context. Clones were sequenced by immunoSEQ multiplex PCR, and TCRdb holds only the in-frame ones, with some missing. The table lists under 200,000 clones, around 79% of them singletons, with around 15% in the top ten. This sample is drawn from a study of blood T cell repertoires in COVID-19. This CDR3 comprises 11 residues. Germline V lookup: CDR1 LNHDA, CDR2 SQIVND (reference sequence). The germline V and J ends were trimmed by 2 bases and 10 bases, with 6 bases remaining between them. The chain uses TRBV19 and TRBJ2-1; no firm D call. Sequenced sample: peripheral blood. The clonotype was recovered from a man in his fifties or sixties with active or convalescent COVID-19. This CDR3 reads CASSIREEQFF. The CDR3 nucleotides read TGTGCCAGTAGTATACGAGAGGAGCAGTTCTTC.